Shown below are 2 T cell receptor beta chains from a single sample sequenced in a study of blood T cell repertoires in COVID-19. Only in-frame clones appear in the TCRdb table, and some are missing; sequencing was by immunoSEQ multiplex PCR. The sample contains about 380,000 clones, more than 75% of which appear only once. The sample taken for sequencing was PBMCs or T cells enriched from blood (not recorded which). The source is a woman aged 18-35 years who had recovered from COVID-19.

CDR3 in DNA: TGTGCCAGCAGCTCAACAGGCTCATGGAGTGAAAAACTGTTTTTT. It is translated as CASSSTGSWSEKLFF. The chain carries TRBV5-5 and TRBJ1-4; the D gene is possibly TRBD1 (5 bases). This CDR3 region has 15 residues. V was clipped by 3 bases and J by 7 bases, with 16 bases between them. Per the germline V gene, CDR1 is SGHKS and CDR2 is YYEKEE (reference sequence).

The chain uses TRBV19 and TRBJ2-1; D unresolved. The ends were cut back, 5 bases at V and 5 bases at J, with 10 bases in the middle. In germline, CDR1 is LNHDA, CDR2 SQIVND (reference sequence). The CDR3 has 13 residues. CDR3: CASSPQRNNEQFF. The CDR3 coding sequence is TGTGCCAGTAGTCCCCAGCGAAACAATGAGCAGTTCTTC.